This T cell receptor beta chain was captured by sequencing in a study of regulatory T cells. Amplification used 52 TRBV primers and 13 TRBJ primers. Measured with immunoSEQ multiplex PCR; TCRdb has only the in-frame clones, and not every one. The data show about 23,000 clones, roughly 84% seen once. Points from the study as a whole: Skewed V and J usage and few unique V-J pairs marked patient repertoires, most in Tregs. In CD3G-deficient patients, conventional CD4+ T cells were enriched for hydrophobic CDR3 residues at positions 6 and 7.

As regards this clone: Antigen specificity is unknown.

V lost 1 base and J lost 6, with 12 bases in between. CDR3 size: 15 residues. Germline CDR1 and CDR2: SEHNR and FQNEAQ (reference sequence). Autoimmunity was present in every CD3G-deficient patient, worse in two. Regulatory (CD25-high CD127-low) and conventional (CD25-low CD127-high) CD4+ T cells were sorted separately. This rearrangement joins TRBV7-9 to TRBJ1-4; D gene uncertain. Material: conventional CD4+ T cells sorted from blood. This clonotype was obtained from a child between 5 and 17 years old with CD3G deficiency. The CDR3 sequence: CASSLGLSRHEKLFF. As DNA, the CDR3 is TGTGCCAGCAGCTTAGGGTTGTCACGGCATGAAAAACTGTTTTTT.